The rows below give T cell receptor beta chains drawn from one sample of a study of shared clonotypes between healthy human individuals. Data came from immunoSEQ multiplex PCR; TCRdb stores just in-frame clones and leaves some out. The sample lists about 480,000 clones, almost 80% occurring once. Source material: PBMCs. These receptors were taken from a middle-aged woman in good health. Some clones in this sample may be carry-over from other donors' samples. CDR3s include the opening cysteine and the closing phenylalanine or tryptophan. Each record gives: D gene, clone size, J gene, V gene, CDR3 protein, CDR3 DNA. The D gene is left open where the match is weak. Part of the rows lack a size; the others show once, few, many or a class for expanded clones.

D gene: NA
clone size: NA
J gene: TRBJ2-3
V gene: TRBV4-1
CDR3 protein: CASSQALPGGGLTDTQYF
CDR3 DNA: TGCGCCAGCAGCCAAGCCCTGCCCGGGGGAGGCTTGACAGATACGCAGTATTTT

D gene: TRBD2
clone size: NA
J gene: TRBJ2-7
V gene: TRBV5-8
CDR3 protein: CASRDRNRGLAGDEQYF
CDR3 DNA: TGTGCCAGCAGAGACCGCAACCGGGGACTAGCGGGAGACGAGCAGTACTTC

D gene: NA
clone size: few
J gene: TRBJ2-5
V gene: TRBV30
CDR3 protein: CAWSGPYEQYF
CDR3 DNA: TGTGCCTGGAGTGGACCCTATGAGCAGTACTTC

D gene: NA
clone size: NA
J gene: TRBJ1-4
V gene: TRBV5-4
CDR3 protein: CASSLEAGNEKLFF
CDR3 DNA: TGTGCCAGCAGCTTGGAGGCCGGTAATGAAAAACTGTTTTTT

D gene: NA
clone size: NA
J gene: TRBJ2-3
V gene: TRBV2
CDR3 protein: CASAGAVRSTDTQYF
CDR3 DNA: TGTGCCAGCGCCGGTGCGGTCCGGAGCACAGATACGCAGTATTTT

D gene: NA
clone size: NA
J gene: TRBJ2-7
V gene: TRBV5-4
CDR3 protein: CASSLDLAGEQYF
CDR3 DNA: TGTGCCAGCAGCTTGGATCTAGCCGGTGAGCAGTACTTC

D gene: NA
clone size: few
J gene: TRBJ2-7
V gene: TRBV21-1
CDR3 protein: CASSLAVRTGGLGSYEQYF
CDR3 DNA: TGTGCCAGCAGCTTAGCGGTGAGAACAGGGGGACTGGGGTCCTACGAGCAGTACTTC

D gene: NA
clone size: many
J gene: TRBJ1-1
V gene: TRBV2
CDR3 protein: CASRATGGTEAFF
CDR3 DNA: TGTGCCAGCAGAGCAACCGGTGGCACTGAAGCTTTCTTT

D gene: NA
clone size: NA
J gene: TRBJ2-5
V gene: TRBV21-1
CDR3 protein: CASTGTHPRETQYF
CDR3 DNA: TGTGCCAGCACAGGGACACATCCACGAGAGACCCAGTACTTC

D gene: NA
clone size: NA
J gene: TRBJ2-7
V gene: TRBV28
CDR3 protein: CASRPHFEGGRFTYNYEQYF
CDR3 DNA: TGTGCCAGCAGGCCACACTTCGAGGGGGGGCGCTTCACCTACAACTACGAGCAGTACTTC

D gene: NA
clone size: NA
J gene: TRBJ2-2
V gene: TRBV6-4
CDR3 protein: CASSRQDRAGELFF
CDR3 DNA: TGTGCCAGCAGTAGGCAGGACCGGGCCGGGGAGCTGTTTTTT

D gene: NA
clone size: NA
J gene: TRBJ2-7
V gene: TRBV23-1
CDR3 protein: CASSQSYPAQVPYEQYF
CDR3 DNA: TGCGCCAGCAGTCAATCGTATCCAGCACAAGTACCCTACGAGCAGTACTTC